The 32 T cell receptor beta chains below come from one sample, sequenced in a study of vaccination and CD4 T cells after COVID-19. The antigens for these receptors are not known. Oncomine TCR Beta short-read sequencing was applied to DNA from cultured CD4+ T cells. Each CDR3 protein is one row after TCRdb ran MiXCR on the PCR reads. This sample has under 30,000 distinct CDR3 sequences, with over 30% found just once. Described time point: late sampling 161 to 241 days after vaccination in a few convalescent patients. Stated treatment: 10-day PBMC culture with coronavirus spike peptide pools or control peptides (ViraFEST assay). The specimen was CD4+ T cells from blood, cultured in vitro, collected about 7 months after SARS-CoV-2 vaccination. The origin of the receptors is a human donor who had recovered from COVID-19.

This rearrangement joins TRBV20-1 to TRBJ2-2; TRBD2 matches at 7 bases. J lost 2 bases, V lost 2 bases, and 11 bases had no gene match. The CDR3 is made up of 17 amino acids. Germline-derived CDR1 and CDR2 are DFQATT and SNEGSKA (reference sequence). CDR3 in amino acids: CSARPLRGGSNTGELFF. Written as DNA, the CDR3 is TGCAGTGCTAGACCCCTCCGGGGCGGGAGTAACACCGGGGAGCTGTTTTTT.

In regard to this clonotype: The junction does not match germline at one end; this may be a read error. This sequence joins TRBV20-1 and TRBJ1-2; D not certain. This CDR3 region has 16 residues. In germline, CDR1 is DFQATT, CDR2 SNEGSKA (reference sequence). As DNA, the CDR3 is TGCAGTACTAGAGATAGAGGTTCAGGCGGTGGCTATGGCTACACCTTC. Its protein product is CSTRDRGSGGGYGYTF.

The V and J genes are TRBV27 and TRBJ2-5; TRBD2 matches at 9 bases. The CDR3 is 14 residues long. J gave up 5 bases and V 4 bases, and 5 bases lay outside the gene matches. Germline V CDR1 and CDR2: MNHEY, SMNVEV (reference sequence). CDR3: CASSSIAGVETQYF. The DNA for the CDR3 is TGTGCCAGCAGTTCTATAGCGGGAGTGGAGACCCAGTACTTC.

The J gene is TRBJ2-7, the V gene TRBV6-5; 8 bases fit TRBD1. The CDR3 has 14 amino acids. Per germline, CDR1 MNHEY and CDR2 SVGAGI. V lost 0 bases, J lost 5 bases, and 3 bases stayed unmatched. DNA for the CDR3: TGTGCCAGCAGTTACTCATCACAGGGGGACGAGCAGTACTTC. It specifies CASSYSSQGDEQYF.

The V gene is TRBV20-1, the J gene TRBJ2-3, with 12 bases fitting TRBD2. Germline loops: CDR1 DFQATT, CDR2 SNEGSKA (reference sequence). J lost 4 bases, V lost 0 bases, and 8 bases had no gene match. The CDR3 is made up of 17 amino acids. CDR3 DNA: TGCAGTGCTAGAGATTTCGCGGGACTAGCGGGCGCAGATACGCAGTATTTT. Amino acids: CSARDFAGLAGADTQYF.

Details on this clonotype: One junction end does not reproduce the germline sequence, and a read error may be involved. The rearrangement joins TRBV4-3 to TRBJ2-6, with D perhaps matching TRBD1 (6 bases). Germline V lookup: CDR1 LGHNA, CDR2 YSLEER. The CDR3 is 16 residues long. The CDR3: CASSPEAGAGANVQTF. The CDR3, as DNA: TGCGCCAGCAGCCCAGAAGCAGGGGCTGGGGCCAACGTCCAGACTTTC.

The rearrangement joins TRBV20-1 to TRBJ1-5, with TRBD1 identical over 7 bases. J gave up 6 bases and V 1 base, and 6 bases lay outside the gene matches. Germline V gives CDR1 DFQATT, CDR2 SNEGSKA (reference sequence). There are 14 residues in the CDR3. The CDR3 is CSARGNRGGQPQHF. Written as DNA, the CDR3 is TGCAGTGCTAGAGGGAACAGGGGCGGTCAGCCCCAGCATTTT.

The V gene is TRBV29-1, the J gene TRBJ2-1; 9 bases agree with TRBD1. Germline V gives CDR1 SQVTM, CDR2 ANQGSEA. Losses at the gene ends were 7 bases for V and 5 bases for J; bases not matched to a gene: 15. This CDR3 comprises 16 residues. The CDR3 DNA follows: TGCAGCGCCCAAAGGATTTCAGGGACAGGGAACAATGAGCAGTTCTTC. Translation: CSAQRISGTGNNEQFF.

CDR3 DNA sequence: TGCGCCAGCAGCTTGGAATATAACAATGAGCAGTTCTTC. Translated, it gives CASSLEYNNEQFF. The chain couples TRBV5-1 to TRBJ2-1, with D uncertain. The CDR3 covers 13 residues. Germline V gene data show CDR1 as SGHRS and CDR2 as YFSETQ. Between the trimmed V and J ends, which lost 0 bases and 5 bases, there was a span of 6 bases. Looking up the rest from reference TRBV5-1 and TRBJ2-1 gives the full variable domain: KAGVTQTPRYLIKTRGQQVTLSCSPISGHRSVSWYQQTPGQGLQFLFEYFSETQRNKGNFPGRFSGRQFSNSRSEMNVSTLELGDSALYLCASSLEYNNEQFFGPGTRLTVL.

This clonotype came up a few times. The V gene is TRBV19, the J gene TRBJ2-1; 12 nucleotides agree with TRBD1. The end of the DNA is better explained by TRBJ2-7, so the J call may be wrong. This CDR3 contains 13 residues. Germline CDR1 and CDR2: LNHDA and SQIVND (reference sequence). CDR3 sequence reads: CASGTGTGGKQYF. The CDR3 nucleotides read TGTGCCAGTGGGACTGGGACAGGGGGCAAGCAGTACTTC.

The J gene is TRBJ2-3, the V gene TRBV9; unclear D gene. The CDR3 length is 13 residues. CDR1 and CDR2 (germline): SGDLS, YYNGEE. The ends were cut back, 1 base at V and 1 base at J, with 4 bases in the middle. The CDR3 region is CASSVIGTDTQYF. The CDR3 DNA follows: TGTGCCAGCAGCGTAATAGGCACAGATACGCAGTATTTT.

The CDR3 DNA sequence: TGTGCCAGCGGATATAGCGAGACCCAGTACTTC. Its translation is CASGYSETQYF. The V call is TRBV2, the J call TRBJ2-5, with D unclear. This CDR3 is 11 amino acids long. V was pared by 8 bases and J by 5 bases, with 9 bases between. Germline V lookup: CDR1 SNHLY, CDR2 FYNNEI.

The chain carries TRBV20-1 and TRBJ2-6; TRBD1 might be the D (6 bases). Trimming cost V 6 bases and J 2 bases, with 11 bases left between them. Germline assignment: CDR1 DFQATT and CDR2 SNEGSKA (reference sequence). The CDR3 runs 14 residues. In DNA, the CDR3 is TGCAGTGCCTCAGGGGTGACTGGGGCCAACGTCCTGACTTTC. Protein: CSASGVTGANVLTF.

The J gene is TRBJ2-3, the V gene TRBV21-1; the table assigns TRBD1, which was not confirmed against the DNA. TRBV21-1 is a known pseudogene. The CDR3 sequence is 15 residues long. CDR3 protein: CASSKGQELTDTQYF. The CDR3 DNA reads as TGTGCCAGCAGCAAAGGACAGGAACTCACAGATACGCAGTATTTT.

The rearrangement links TRBV7-9 to TRBJ2-3; D remains ambiguous. Germline values: CDR1 SEHNR, CDR2 FQNEAQ (reference sequence). The CDR3 runs to 13 residues. V was clipped by 1 base and J by 6 bases, with 8 bases between them. The CDR3, as DNA: TGTGCCAGCAGCTTAGATGGTCGGGATACGCAGTATTTT. It is translated as CASSLDGRDTQYF.

This clonotype was seen a handful of times. The chain carries TRBV7-2 and TRBJ2-3; D is possibly TRBD1 (6 bases). The last part of the DNA fits TRBJ2-7 better; the J call may be wrong. Germline values: CDR1 SGHTA, CDR2 FQGNSA. The CDR3 contains 14 residues. The CDR3 reads CASSLDRVGAEQYF. The CDR3 nucleotides are TGTGCCAGCAGCTTAGACAGGGTGGGGGCCGAGCAGTACTTC.

This CDR3 is CASSYPTFRTSGSHNEQFF. DNA for the CDR3: TGTGCCAGCAGTTATCCTACCTTCCGGACTAGCGGGAGCCACAATGAGCAGTTCTTC. The J gene is TRBJ2-1, the V gene TRBV6-5; 13 positions agree with TRBD2. This CDR3 comprises 19 residues. Germline V gene data show CDR1 as MNHEY and CDR2 as SVGAGI. With V trimmed by 3 bases and J by 5 bases, 13 bases remained unmatched.

This chain uses TRBV7-9 with TRBJ2-3, with D uncertain. V gave up 5 bases and J gave up 5 bases, with 11 bases separating them. The CDR3 contains 13 residues. The V gene's germline CDR1 is SEHNR and CDR2 FQNEAQ (reference sequence). CDR3: CASSVLQRDTQYF. The CDR3 nucleotides are TGTGCCAGCAGCGTACTACAGAGAGATACGCAGTATTTT.

There are a few counts of this clonotype. The J gene is TRBJ2-2, the V gene TRBV20-1; the D gene is possibly TRBD2 (7 bases). This CDR3 is built from 14 residues. Trimming stripped 3 bases from V and 5 bases from J, with 13 bases between. Germline CDR1 is DFQATT and CDR2 is SNEGSKA (reference sequence). CDR3 loop: CSASHREGTGELFF. CDR3 bases: TGCAGTGCTAGTCACAGGGAGGGGACCGGGGAGCTGTTTTTT.

The chain has TRBV6-5 and TRBJ1-1; perhaps TRBD1 as D (5 bases). The V gene's germline CDR1 is MNHEY and CDR2 SVGAGI. The CDR3 is 14 residues long. V was clipped by 4 bases and J by 1 base, with 10 bases between them. The CDR3, as DNA: TGTGCCAGCAGTTCCCACAGGACGAACACTGAAGCTTTCTTT. Protein: CASSSHRTNTEAFF.

CDR3 amino acids: CASSPSGASSYNEQFF. CDR3 bases: TGTGCCAGCAGCCCTAGCGGGGCGAGCTCCTACAATGAGCAGTTCTTC. The chain combines TRBV11-3 with TRBJ2-1; 9 bases map to TRBD2. The length of the CDR3 is 16 residues. Per the germline V gene, CDR1 is SGHNT and CDR2 is YENEEA. V trimming: 5 bases; J trimming: 0 bases; junction bases outside the gene matches: 5.

This clonotype was observed a few times. A junction end diverges from the germline sequence, so it may reflect a read error. V gene TRBV7-3 combines with J gene TRBJ2-1, with 9 bases matching TRBD2. CDR3 size: 17 residues. The germline CDR1 and CDR2 sequences are SGHTA and FQGTGA. CDR3 nucleotide sequence: TGTGCTAGCAGCTTAGGGTTCCGTCGCGGGAGGGGGAATGAGCAGTTCTTC. Its protein is CASSLGFRRGRGNEQFF.

V usage is TRBV11-2 and J usage is TRBJ1-1; tentative D call: TRBD1 (6 bases). Trimming left V 5 bases short and J 2 bases short, with 9 bases between. The CDR3 has 13 amino acids. CDR1 SGHAT and CDR2 FQNNGV come from the germline V gene. The CDR3 loop reads CASSRQVNTEAFF. The CDR3 nucleotides read TGTGCCAGCAGCCGACAGGTAAACACTGAAGCTTTCTTT.

This chain connects TRBV7-8 to TRBJ2-1; D is possibly TRBD2 (6 bases). There are 13 residues in the CDR3. Germline V gives CDR1 SGHVS, CDR2 FQNEAQ. The V end lost 5 bases, the J end lost 9 bases, and 14 bases lay between the germline ends. DNA of the CDR3: TGTGCCAGCAGCCCGAGACTAGTGCCTGAGCAGTTCTTC. Translating gives CASSPRLVPEQFF.

This clonotype is labeled as medium-sized (0.01 to 0.1%). Here the CDR3 DNA reads TGTGCCAGCAGCAAAAAGGAGGTTTATAGCAATCAGCCCCAGCATTTT. Its translation: CASSKKEVYSNQPQHF. The chain is built from TRBV21-1 and TRBJ1-5. TRBV21-1 is tagged as a pseudogene. The CDR3 covers 16 residues.

This clonotype appeared a single time. The chain recombines TRBV7-9 with TRBJ2-2, with 9 bases that match TRBD1. The ends lost 5 bases at V and 7 bases at J; junction bases unmatched: 17. The CDR3 runs to 18 residues. CDR1 and CDR2 (germline): SEHNR, FQNEAQ (reference sequence). CDR3 region: CASSHYIPGTGYHGELFF. The DNA for the CDR3 is TGTGCCAGCAGCCACTACATACCCGGGACAGGGTATCACGGGGAGCTGTTTTTT. Filled out from reference TRBV7-9 and TRBJ2-2, the complete variable domain reads DTGVSQNPRHKITKRGQNVTFRCDPISEHNRLYWYRQTLGQGPEFLTYFQNEAQLEKSRLLSDRFSAERPKGSFSTLEIQRTEQGDSAMYLCASSHYIPGTGYHGELFFGEGSRLTVL.

This clonotype was seen only a few times. The chain has TRBV10-3 and TRBJ2-7, with 8 bases that match TRBD1. With 3 bases clipped from V and 12 bases from J, the junction kept 4 bases outside the gene matches. Germline V CDR1 and CDR2: ENHRY, SYGVKD. The CDR3 totals 11 residues. CDR3: CAISDRGRMYF. For the CDR3, the DNA is TGTGCCATCAGTGACAGGGGGCGCATGTACTTC.

The V and J genes are TRBV6-2 or TRBV6-3 and TRBJ1-2; TRBD1 might be the D (6 bases). Trimming removed 0 bases at V and 7 bases at J, with 12 bases between. Germline V gene data show CDR1 as MNHEY and CDR2 as SVGEGT. The CDR3 has 14 amino acids. This chain's CDR3 is CASSYSWTVSGYTF. CDR3 in DNA: TGTGCCAGCAGTTACTCATGGACAGTAAGTGGCTACACCTTC.

This clonotype was counted only a few times. The rearrangement joins TRBV6-2 or TRBV6-3 to TRBJ2-1, with 8 positions matching TRBD2. The germline V gene encodes CDR1 MNHEY and CDR2 SVGEGT. The J segment lost 8 bases and the V segment lost 5 bases, leaving 5 bases of the junction unmatched. The CDR3 sequence is 13 residues long. The CDR3 DNA follows: TGTGCCAGCAGTGACGGCGGGAGGTATGAGCAGTTCTTC. This sequence encodes CASSDGGRYEQFF.

The genes are TRBV20-1 and TRBJ1-2; 9 bases are a match to TRBD1. This CDR3 is 13 amino acids long. Germline assignment: CDR1 DFQATT and CDR2 SNEGSKA (reference sequence). V was pared by 5 bases and J by 3 bases, with 4 bases of the junction left unmatched. The CDR3 sequence is CSAARDRDYGYTF. The CDR3 DNA reads TGCAGTGCTGCCCGGGACAGGGACTATGGCTACACCTTC.

The rearrangement links TRBV20-1 to TRBJ2-1; TRBD2 matches at 7 bases. The CDR3 runs to 13 residues. V gave up 6 bases and J gave up 12 bases; unmatched junction bases: 14. The V gene's germline CDR1 is DFQATT and CDR2 SNEGSKA (reference sequence). CDR3 amino acids: CSALEGTGGLQFF. The DNA for the CDR3 is TGCAGTGCCCTGGAGGGGACGGGAGGATTGCAGTTCTTC.

The chain combines TRBV7-9 with TRBJ2-7; D is ambiguous. The CDR3 extends over 14 amino acids. Germline lookup yields CDR1 SEHNR and CDR2 FQNEAQ (reference sequence). The germline V and J ends were trimmed by 6 bases and 4 bases, with 16 bases remaining between them. The CDR3: CASSPNINEYEQYF. The CDR3 bases are TGTGCCAGCAGTCCCAACATTAATGAGTACGAGCAGTACTTC.